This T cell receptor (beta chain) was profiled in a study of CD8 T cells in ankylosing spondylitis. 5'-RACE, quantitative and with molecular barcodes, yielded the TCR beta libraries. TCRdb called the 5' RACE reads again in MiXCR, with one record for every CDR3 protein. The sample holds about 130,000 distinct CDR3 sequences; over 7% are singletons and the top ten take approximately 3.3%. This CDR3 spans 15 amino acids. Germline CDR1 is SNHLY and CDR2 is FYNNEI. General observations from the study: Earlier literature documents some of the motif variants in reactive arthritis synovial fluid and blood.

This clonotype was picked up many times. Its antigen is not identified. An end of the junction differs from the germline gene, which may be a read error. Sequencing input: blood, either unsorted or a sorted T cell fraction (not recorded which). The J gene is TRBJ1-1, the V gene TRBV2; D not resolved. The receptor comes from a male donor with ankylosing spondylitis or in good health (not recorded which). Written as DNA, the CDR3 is TGTGCCAGCAGCGAAGTCAGGAAAGTTAACACTGAAGCTTTCTTT. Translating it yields CASSEVRKVNTEAFF.